The rows below give T cell receptor beta chains drawn from one sample of a study of blood T cell repertoires in COVID-19. Only in-frame clones appear in the TCRdb table, and some are missing; sequencing was by immunoSEQ multiplex PCR. The data contain about 320,000 clones, roughly 90% of them singletons. What was sequenced was peripheral blood. The source of these receptors is a woman in her 30s with COVID-19, enrolled during active disease. The CDR3 runs from the conserved cysteine through the conserved F or W. Fields, in order: J gene, D gene, clone size, V gene, CDR3 DNA, CDR3 protein. D genes are given only for firm matches. The listing skips clone size in some rows; elsewhere it reads once, few, many or a size class.

TRBJ2-7 TRBD2 once TRBV10-2 TGCGCCAGCAGTGAAAGGACTAGCTCCGAGCAGTACTTC CASSERTSSEQYF
TRBJ2-3 TRBD2 NA TRBV5-1 TGCGCCAGCAGCTCCGAGCCCGGACTAGCCTCAAATACGCAGTATTTT CASSSEPGLASNTQYF
TRBJ1-3 NA once TRBV5-4 TGTGCCAGCAGCCGTAGGGGCTCTGGAAACACCATATATTTT CASSRRGSGNTIYF
TRBJ1-2 NA few TRBV24-1 TGTGCCACCAGTGAAAGACAAATGGATGGCTACACCTTC CATSERQMDGYTF
TRBJ2-5 NA NA TRBV23-1 TGCGCCAGCAGTCGAGGCAGGGGAGCGGAGACCCAGTACTTC CASSRGRGAETQYF
TRBJ2-3 NA NA TRBV7-9 TGTGCCAGCAGCTTAGGCGGATCGACGCAGTATTTT CASSLGGSTQYF
TRBJ1-1 NA NA TRBV6-1 TGTGCCAGCAGTGAAGCGCGGGGGAACACTGAAGCTTTCTTT CASSEARGNTEAFF
TRBJ2-5 NA NA TRBV6-5 TGTGCCAGCACGGAGGGTTTGCGAGAGACCCAGTACTTC CASTEGLRETQYF
TRBJ1-1 TRBD1 NA TRBV19 TGTGCCAGCACGACCGGGACAGGGAAGACTGAAGCTTTCTTT CASTTGTGKTEAFF
TRBJ2-3 NA NA TRBV5-1 TGCGCCAGCAGCTTGGGATGGGCCCTAAACACCCCCCCCACAGATACGCAGTATTTT CASSLGWALNTPPTDTQYF
TRBJ1-3 NA NA TRBV3-1/TRBV3-2 TGTGCCAGCAGCCCCCTTAACAGGGTTGTGAACACCATATATTTT CASSPLNRVVNTIYF
TRBJ1-3 TRBD1 NA TRBV28 TGTGCCAGCATCCAGGGGGACGGAAACACCATATATTTT CASIQGDGNTIYF
TRBJ2-2 TRBD2 few TRBV6-5 TGTGCCAGCACCACTAGCGGGGGTCACGGGGAGCTGTTTTTT CASTTSGGHGELFF
TRBJ1-5 TRBD1 NA TRBV28 TGTGCCAGCAGTTCCCCGGGACAGTTATATCAGCCCCAGCATTTT CASSSPGQLYQPQHF
TRBJ1-4 TRBD1 NA TRBV5-1 TGCGCCAGCAGCCCTGACAGGGAGGAAGAAAAACTGTTTTTT CASSPDREEEKLFF
TRBJ2-7 NA NA TRBV2 TGTGCCAGCAGTGAGGCCCTCTCCTACGAGCAGTACTTC CASSEALSYEQYF
TRBJ2-5 TRBD2 NA TRBV10-2 TGCGCCAGCAGTTGGACTAGCGGGGGGGATCGGACCCAGTACTTC CASSWTSGGDRTQYF
TRBJ1-5 TRBD1 NA TRBV24-1 TGTGCCACCAGTGATTCTCCTGCAAACAGGGGGTTTGGCAATCAGCCCCAGCATTTT CATSDSPANRGFGNQPQHF
TRBJ1-3 TRBD1 NA TRBV4-1 TGCGCCAGCAGCCGCGGACAGGGGGCTGAAAACACCATATATTTT CASSRGQGAENTIYF
TRBJ2-1 NA NA TRBV12-5 TGTGCTAGTGGAACTTACAATGAGCAGTTCTTC CASGTYNEQFF
TRBJ2-2 TRBD2 NA TRBV3-1/TRBV3-2 TGTGCCAGCAGCCAAACAATAGGACTAGCGGCTACTAACACCGGGGAGCTGTTTTTT CASSQTIGLAATNTGELFF
TRBJ2-7 TRBD2 NA TRBV19 TGTGCCAGTAGTAGCGGGGGGGCCAGCTCCTACGAGCAGTACTTC CASSSGGASSYEQYF
TRBJ2-1 TRBD1 NA TRBV5-5 TGTGCCAGCAGCACATCTCCCTCTCGGGACAGGGCCTACAATGAGCAGTTCTTC CASSTSPSRDRAYNEQFF
TRBJ1-3 TRBD1 NA TRBV6-5 TGTGCCAGCAGGCGGACAGGGGGCTCTGGAAACACCATATATTTT CASRRTGGSGNTIYF
TRBJ1-2 TRBD1 once TRBV30 TGTGCCTGGAGTGTAGGCGGTAAGGGGGCTTATGGCTACACCTTC CAWSVGGKGAYGYTF
TRBJ1-5 NA NA TRBV19 TGTGCCAGTAGTATAGATCGCGGAAGACTTTTCAATCAGCCCCAGCATTTT CASSIDRGRLFNQPQHF
TRBJ2-3 NA NA TRBV4-1 TGCGCCAGCAGCCAAGCTGTAGATACGCAGTATTTT CASSQAVDTQYF
TRBJ1-2 TRBD1 NA TRBV19 TGTGCCAGTAGTCCCGGGACAGGATCCTCTAACTATGGCTACACCTTC CASSPGTGSSNYGYTF
TRBJ1-6 TRBD1 once TRBV15 TGTGCCACCAGCAGCGGGACAGGGGTCCTTAATTCACCCCTCCACTTT CATSSGTGVLNSPLHF
TRBJ2-5 NA NA TRBV16 TGTGCCAGCAGCCAATACAGGACCCAAGAGACCCAGTACTTC CASSQYRTQETQYF